Following are 16 T cell receptor beta chains from one sample sequenced in a study of tumor and adjacent non-tumor tissue in lung cancer. TCRbeta libraries were built with three rounds of nested PCR, modified from ARM-PCR. TCRdb ran MiXCR on the multiplex PCR reads and lists one entry per CDR3 protein. The top ten hold roughly 13% of the sample, which has about 76,000 distinct CDR3 sequences, around 65% seen once. This sample's RNA came from whole unsorted tissue. What was sequenced was lung tumor tissue. The receptors originated from a woman between 65 and 79 years old with non-small cell lung cancer.

This clonotype was picked up many times. V and J are TRBV14 and TRBJ2-7, with 8 bases lining up with TRBD1. The ends lost 0 bases at V and 5 bases at J; junction bases unmatched: 6. CDR3 size: 15 residues. Germline lookup yields CDR1 SGHDN and CDR2 FVKESK. DNA of the CDR3: TGTGCCAGCAGCCAAGAAGGCAGGGGGCGAGACGAGCAGTACTTC. It specifies CASSQEGRGRDEQYF.

This clonotype was observed a handful of times. The chain uses TRBV24-1 and TRBJ2-5; D remains ambiguous. This CDR3 spans 13 amino acids. From germline, CDR1 is KGHDR and CDR2 SFDVKD. Trimming cost V 4 bases and J 0 bases, with 5 bases left between them. CDR3 region: CATSDSHQETQYF. The CDR3 DNA is TGTGCCACCAGTGACTCGCACCAAGAGACCCAGTACTTC.

This clonotype was seen only once. Because it lacks the conserved phenylalanine or tryptophan at the end, this CDR3 is likely a read error. This chain joins TRBV29-1 and TRBJ2-2; 7 nucleotides agree with TRBD1. V lost 5 bases, J lost 6 bases, and 9 bases stayed unmatched. The germline V gene encodes CDR1 SQVTM and CDR2 ANQGSEA. The CDR3 is made up of 14 amino acids. CDR3 residues: CSVKRTGGPGELFS. CDR3 sequence (DNA): TGCAGCGTTAAACGGACAGGCGGGCCCGGGGAGCTGTTTTCT.

The V gene is TRBV10-3, the J gene TRBJ2-7, with D tentatively TRBD2 (7 bases). The germline CDR1 and CDR2 sequences are ENHRY and SYGVKD. There are 15 residues in the CDR3. Trimming stripped 4 bases from V and 1 base from J, with 14 bases between. The CDR3 region is CAISGGASGSYEQYF. The CDR3 DNA is TGTGCCATCAGTGGGGGGGCTAGCGGTTCCTACGAGCAGTACTTC.

Details on this clonotype: One end of the junction fails to match germline, which may point to a read error. This chain joins TRBV30 and TRBJ2-2; D not resolved. The CDR3 is 14 amino acids. Germline CDR1 GTSNPN, CDR2 SVGIG (reference sequence). The CDR3 is CDWSVRANTGELFF. The CDR3, as DNA: TGTGACTGGAGTGTACGGGCGAACACCGGGGAGCTGTTTTTT.

To note about this clonotype: A junction end diverges from the germline sequence, so it may reflect a read error. V usage is TRBV12-3 or TRBV12-4 and J usage is TRBJ2-2; D possibly uses TRBD1 or TRBD2 (5 bases each). The CDR3 consists of 15 residues. CDR3 loop: CASSERQGGIGELSF. In DNA form, the CDR3 reads TGTGCCAGCAGCGAGAGGCAGGGTGGAATCGGGGAGCTGTCTTTT.

The chain links TRBV6-5 to TRBJ2-1, with 13 bases matching TRBD2. This CDR3 has 14 residues. V trimming: 10 bases; J trimming: 6 bases; junction bases outside the gene matches: 6. Per the germline V gene, CDR1 is MNHEY and CDR2 is SVGAGI. Written as DNA, the CDR3 is TGTGCCAACCGGACTAGCGGGAGTGCCAATGAGCAGTTCTTC. This translates into CANRTSGSANEQFF.

Comments on this clonotype: An end of the junction does not agree with germline; a read error may underlie this. This chain links TRBV30 with TRBJ1-5; D is uncertain. This CDR3 is 15 amino acids long. Germline CDR1 and CDR2: GTSNPN and SVGIG (reference sequence). The CDR3: CAWSIGPKGNQSQHF. The CDR3, as DNA: TGTGCCTGGAGTATAGGCCCGAAGGGCAATCAGTCCCAGCATTTT.

Comment on this clonotype: A clone one base away is much larger, so this may be a read error. V is TRBV24-1 and J is TRBJ2-1; 10 positions agree with TRBD2. This CDR3 has 20 residues. The junction had 18 bases not matched to a gene; V was cut back by 1 base and J by 7 bases. Germline V gene lookup returns CDR1 KGHDR and CDR2 SFDVKD. The CDR3: CATSDLGGSLFSGRPNEQFF. The CDR3 DNA is TGTGCCACCAGTGATTTAGGGGGTAGCCTCTTTAGCGGGAGGCCTAATGAGCAGTTCTTC.

DNA for the CDR3: TGTGCCAGCAGTGCCCCGGGACAGAGCTCCTACAATGAGCAGTTCTTC. It is translated as CASSAPGQSSYNEQFF. The gene calls are TRBV25-1 and TRBJ2-1, with 7 positions matching TRBD1. This CDR3 has 16 amino acids. The V gene end was trimmed by 4 bases and the J gene end by 0 bases; junction bases not matched to a gene: 6. Germline V lookup: CDR1 MGHDK, CDR2 SYGVNS.

This clonotype has a single count. At one of its ends the junction is not consistent with the germline gene, which may arise from a read error. The V call is TRBV28, the J call TRBJ2-7; 9 positions match TRBD1. CDR1 and CDR2 (germline): MDHEN, SYDVKM. The CDR3 extends over 15 amino acids. CDR3 sequence: CASREYGTGFYEHYF. The CDR3 coding sequence is TGTGCCAGCAGAGAGTATGGGACAGGGTTCTATGAGCATTACTTC.

This clonotype was found once. A much larger clone is a single base away; this may be a read error. This rearrangement joins TRBV20-1 to TRBJ1-5; the match to TRBD1 covers 9 bases. The germline V gene encodes CDR1 DFQATT and CDR2 SNEGSKA (reference sequence). There are 18 residues in the CDR3. The J segment lost 12 bases and the V segment lost 0 bases, leaving 21 bases of the junction unmatched. The CDR3 DNA sequence: TGCAGTGCTAGAGAAAGACAGGGGGGGACGAGCTTCAGAGTTGACCAGCATTTT. Translated, it gives CSARERQGGTSFRVDQHF.

Concerning this clonotype: The junction departs from the called germline gene at one end, perhaps through a read error. The chain carries TRBV4-1 and TRBJ2-3; perhaps TRBD2 as D (5 bases). CDR1 MGHRA and CDR2 YSYEKL come from the germline V gene. The CDR3 is 14 amino acids. This CDR3 reads CASSQVGESDTHYF. The CDR3 bases are TGCGCTAGCAGCCAAGTCGGGGAATCAGATACGCACTATTTT.

The sample holds one count of this clonotype. A clone one base away is much larger, so this may be a read error. The rearrangement uses TRBV24-1 and TRBJ2-1, with TRBD1 identical over 7 bases. The CDR3 consists of 11 residues. The germline V gene has CDR1 KGHDR and CDR2 SFDVKD. J gave up 8 bases and V 11 bases, and 5 bases lay outside the gene matches. The CDR3 DNA is TGTGCCATAGGGGGCTTGGATGAGCAGTTCTTC. Protein sequence: CAIGGLDEQFF.

A remark on this clonotype: At one of its ends the junction is not consistent with the germline gene, which may arise from a read error. The chain combines TRBV6-1 with TRBJ2-1; D is undetermined. The germline CDR1 and CDR2 sequences are MNHNS and SASEGT. This CDR3 region has 14 residues. CDR3 DNA sequence: TGTGGCAGCAGTGAAATCGGCACCTACAATGAGCAGTTCTTC. Residues: CGSSEIGTYNEQFF.

This clonotype was seen many times. The J gene is TRBJ2-3, the V gene TRBV5-1; 7 nucleotides match TRBD1. This CDR3 is built from 14 residues. With V trimmed by 4 bases and J by 2 bases, 4 bases remained unmatched. The germline CDR1 and CDR2 sequences are SGHRS and YFSETQ. CDR3 coding DNA: TGCGCCAGCAGCCCTGGACAGGACACAGATACGCAGTATTTT. Amino acids: CASSPGQDTDTQYF.